This is a list of T cell receptor beta chains from one sample in a study of blood T cell repertoires in COVID-19. Measured with immunoSEQ multiplex PCR; TCRdb has only the in-frame clones, and not every one. The sample carries under 200,000 clones, more than 70% recorded once. The source material was PBMCs or T cells enriched from blood (not recorded which). The receptors were sampled from a man aged 60-69 years who had recovered from COVID-19. The CDR3 runs from the conserved cysteine through the conserved F or W. D genes are given only for firm matches. Where a row states a size, it is once, few, many or the class of an expanded clone; other rows omit it.

D: TRBD1; V: TRBV9; size: .; J: TRBJ1-2; DNA: TGTGCCAGCAGCCCCTGGGACAGACCTAACTATGGCTACACCTTC; CDR3: CASSPWDRPNYGYTF
D: .; V: TRBV7-9; size: once; J: TRBJ1-2; DNA: TGTGCCAGCAGCTTAGGGACAAATTATGGCTACACCTTC; CDR3: CASSLGTNYGYTF
D: .; V: TRBV6-1; size: .; J: TRBJ1-2; DNA: TGTGCCAGCAGTGATGGCCGATATGGCTACACCTTC; CDR3: CASSDGRYGYTF
D: TRBD2; V: TRBV5-3; size: .; J: TRBJ2-1; DNA: TGTGCCAGAAGCTTGGAGGGCCCGCTGGGACTAGCGGGGGATCGCTCCTACAATGAGCAGTTCTTC; CDR3: CARSLEGPLGLAGDRSYNEQFF
D: TRBD1; V: TRBV9; size: .; J: TRBJ2-7; DNA: TGTGCCAGCAGCCCCCGACAGGGAGAAACCTACGAGCAGTACTTC; CDR3: CASSPRQGETYEQYF
D: .; V: TRBV9; size: .; J: TRBJ2-3; DNA: TGTGCCAGCAGCGTAGAAGGCGGAGGCGCCACAGATACGCAGTATTTT; CDR3: CASSVEGGGATDTQYF
D: .; V: TRBV3-1/TRBV3-2; size: .; J: TRBJ1-3; DNA: TGTGCCAGCAGCCCAAATACAGGACCCTCTGGAAACACCATATATTTT; CDR3: CASSPNTGPSGNTIYF
D: TRBD1; V: TRBV14; size: .; J: TRBJ2-7; DNA: TGTGCCAGCAGCTCCCGGGACAGGAACTACGAGCAGTACTTC; CDR3: CASSSRDRNYEQYF
D: TRBD1; V: TRBV28; size: .; J: TRBJ2-5; DNA: TGTGCCAGCAGTTCACAGGGGTGGCAAGAGACCCAGTACTTC; CDR3: CASSSQGWQETQYF
D: TRBD1; V: TRBV11-2; size: .; J: TRBJ1-5; DNA: TGTGCCAGCAGCTTAGGGACAGGGAGCAATCAGCCCCAGCATTTT; CDR3: CASSLGTGSNQPQHF
D: TRBD1; V: TRBV11-2; size: once; J: TRBJ2-1; DNA: TGTGCCAGCAGCTTAGATCCCGGGACAGGGGCCAATGAGCAGTTCTTC; CDR3: CASSLDPGTGANEQFF
D: TRBD2; V: TRBV14; size: .; J: TRBJ2-1; DNA: TGTGCCAGCAGCCGAGTAGCGGGATTTCTTTACAATGAGCAGTTCTTC; CDR3: CASSRVAGFLYNEQFF
D: TRBD1; V: TRBV29-1; size: .; J: TRBJ2-7; DNA: TGCAGCGTTGAAGATCCCAAGACAGGGGGTATCTCCTACGAGCAGTACTTC; CDR3: CSVEDPKTGGISYEQYF
D: .; V: TRBV5-4; size: .; J: TRBJ2-2; DNA: TGTGCCAGCAGCTTGGGAGCGGGCAACACCGGGGAGCTGTTTTTT; CDR3: CASSLGAGNTGELFF
D: .; V: TRBV6-5; size: .; J: TRBJ1-1; DNA: TGTGCCAGCAGTTACGGTAGTTACGAACCCAACACTGAAGCTTTCTTT; CDR3: CASSYGSYEPNTEAFF
D: .; V: TRBV5-6; size: .; J: TRBJ1-5; DNA: TGTGCCAGCAGCTGGACACCTAATCAGCCCCAGCATTTT; CDR3: CASSWTPNQPQHF
D: .; V: TRBV11-2; size: once; J: TRBJ2-7; DNA: TGTGCCAGCAGCGTGGTGGCAGTCTCCTACGAGCAGTACTTC; CDR3: CASSVVAVSYEQYF
D: TRBD1; V: TRBV29-1; size: .; J: TRBJ1-5; DNA: TGCAGCGTAGGGACAGGGGCTGGGCAGCCCCAGCATTTT; CDR3: CSVGTGAGQPQHF
D: TRBD2; V: TRBV28; size: .; J: TRBJ2-7; DNA: TGTGCCAGCAGTTCGTTGGGACTAGCGGCCTACGAGCAGTACTTC; CDR3: CASSSLGLAAYEQYF
D: .; V: TRBV14; size: .; J: TRBJ2-2; DNA: TGTGCCAGCAGCCCACAAAACACCGGGGAGCTGTTTTTT; CDR3: CASSPQNTGELFF
D: TRBD1; V: TRBV3-1/TRBV3-2; size: .; J: TRBJ2-3; DNA: TGTGCCAGCGCACCTCGCGGGACAGGGGGCATGTATACGCAGTATTTT; CDR3: CASAPRGTGGMYTQYF
D: TRBD1; V: TRBV6-6; size: few; J: TRBJ2-7; DNA: TGTGCCAGCAGTCCTAACTTGTTAACAGGGGATAACTACGAGCAGTACTTC; CDR3: CASSPNLLTGDNYEQYF
D: TRBD2; V: TRBV19; size: .; J: TRBJ2-1; DNA: TGTGCCAGTAGATTTTGGACTAGCGGGAGTTATGAGCAGTTCTTC; CDR3: CASRFWTSGSYEQFF
D: TRBD1; V: TRBV27; size: .; J: TRBJ2-7; DNA: TGTGCCAGCAGGGAACGGGACAGCCAGGTCTACGAGCAGTACTTC; CDR3: CASRERDSQVYEQYF
D: TRBD1; V: TRBV6-5; size: .; J: TRBJ1-1; DNA: TGTGCCAGCAGCTGGGGACAGTCCACTGAAGCTTTCTTT; CDR3: CASSWGQSTEAFF
D: .; V: TRBV2; size: .; J: TRBJ1-5; DNA: TGTGCCAGCGCCCGACAAAATAGCAATCAGCCCCAGCATTTT; CDR3: CASARQNSNQPQHF
D: .; V: TRBV28; size: .; J: TRBJ2-7; DNA: TGTGCCAGCAGTTTCTCAGACAGAGACTCCTACGAGCAGTACTTC; CDR3: CASSFSDRDSYEQYF
D: .; V: TRBV5-1; size: .; J: TRBJ2-2; DNA: TGCGCCAGCAGCGTCTCCCCGGGACTGGATAACACCGGGGAGCTGTTTTTT; CDR3: CASSVSPGLDNTGELFF
D: TRBD1; V: TRBV11-2; size: .; J: TRBJ1-6; DNA: TGTGCCAGCAGCCTATACAGGGGGCGAGGCACTAATTCACCCCTCCACTTT; CDR3: CASSLYRGRGTNSPLHF
D: TRBD2; V: TRBV5-4; size: .; J: TRBJ2-7; DNA: TGTGCCAGCAGCTTGGATCTACTAGCGCACGAGCAGTACTTC; CDR3: CASSLDLLAHEQYF
D: TRBD2; V: TRBV19; size: .; J: TRBJ2-1; DNA: TGTGCCAGTAGTATCAGCGGGGAGGCCTACAATGAGCAGTTCTTC; CDR3: CASSISGEAYNEQFF
D: TRBD2; V: TRBV5-1; size: .; J: TRBJ2-7; DNA: TGCGCCAGCAGCTTGCGGACTAGCGGGATGTTGCCCTACGAGCAGTACTTC; CDR3: CASSLRTSGMLPYEQYF
D: .; V: TRBV13; size: .; J: TRBJ1-6; DNA: TGTGCCAGCAGCTTAGGCCAAATTGGGGCGAGCCCTCATGGTAATTCACCCCTCCACTTT; CDR3: CASSLGQIGASPHGNSPLHF
D: TRBD1; V: TRBV9; size: .; J: TRBJ2-2; DNA: TGTGCCAGCAGCCCTCGACAGGGGGCGGCAAGGGACACCGGGGAGCTGTTTTTT; CDR3: CASSPRQGAARDTGELFF
D: TRBD1; V: TRBV7-2; size: .; J: TRBJ1-5; DNA: TGTGCCAGCAGCTTGGACAGGGAGGGGAATCAGCCCCAGCATTTT; CDR3: CASSLDREGNQPQHF
D: TRBD1; V: TRBV2; size: .; J: TRBJ1-1; DNA: TGTGCCAGCAGTAACAGACAGGGTCACACTGAAGCTTTCTTT; CDR3: CASSNRQGHTEAFF
D: TRBD1; V: TRBV4-1; size: .; J: TRBJ2-3; DNA: TGCGCCAGCAGCCAACCTGGACAGGGGAAAGATACGCAGTATTTT; CDR3: CASSQPGQGKDTQYF
D: .; V: TRBV30; size: .; J: TRBJ1-1; DNA: TGTGCCTGGAGGTCCACGGGGATCGAAGCTTTCTTT; CDR3: CAWRSTGIEAFF
D: TRBD1; V: TRBV2; size: .; J: TRBJ1-4; DNA: TGTGCCAGCAGTGTCCAGGGGGGAACTAATGAAAAACTGTTTTTT; CDR3: CASSVQGGTNEKLFF
D: .; V: TRBV5-4; size: .; J: TRBJ1-1; DNA: TGTGCCAGCAGCCCAGACTTGATGGTGATGAACACTGAAGCTTTCTTT; CDR3: CASSPDLMVMNTEAFF
D: .; V: TRBV29-1; size: few; J: TRBJ1-1; DNA: TGCAGCGTTGAGGAGGGGATGAACACTGAAGCTTTCTTT; CDR3: CSVEEGMNTEAFF
D: .; V: TRBV7-9; size: once; J: TRBJ2-3; DNA: TGTGCCAGCAGCATCCGTCAGGGCCCTTACCATACAGATACGCAGTATTTT; CDR3: CASSIRQGPYHTDTQYF